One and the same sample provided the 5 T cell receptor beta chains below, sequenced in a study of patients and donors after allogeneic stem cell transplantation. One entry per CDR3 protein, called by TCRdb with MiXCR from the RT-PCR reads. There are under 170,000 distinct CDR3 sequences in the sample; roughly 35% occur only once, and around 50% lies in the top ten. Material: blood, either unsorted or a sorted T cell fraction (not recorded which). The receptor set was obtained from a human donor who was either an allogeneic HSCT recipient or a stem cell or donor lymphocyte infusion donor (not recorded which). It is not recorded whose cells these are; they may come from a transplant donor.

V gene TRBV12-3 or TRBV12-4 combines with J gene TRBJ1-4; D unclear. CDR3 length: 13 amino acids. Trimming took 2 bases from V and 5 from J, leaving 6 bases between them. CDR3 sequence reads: CASSLKSNEKLFF. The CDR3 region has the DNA TGTGCCAGCAGTTTAAAGTCGAATGAAAAACTGTTTTTT.

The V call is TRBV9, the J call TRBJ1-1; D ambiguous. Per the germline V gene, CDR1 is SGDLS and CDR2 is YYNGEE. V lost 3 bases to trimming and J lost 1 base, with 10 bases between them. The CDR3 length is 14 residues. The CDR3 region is CASSAKWGNTEAFF. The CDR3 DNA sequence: TGTGCCAGCAGCGCAAAGTGGGGGAACACTGAAGCTTTCTTT.

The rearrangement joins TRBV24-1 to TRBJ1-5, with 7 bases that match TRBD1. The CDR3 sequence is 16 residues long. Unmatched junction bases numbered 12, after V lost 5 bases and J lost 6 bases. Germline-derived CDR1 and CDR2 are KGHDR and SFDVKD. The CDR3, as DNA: TGTGCCACCAGTGGCACAGGGGCTGGGGGTTTTCAGCCCCAGCATTTT. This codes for CATSGTGAGGFQPQHF.

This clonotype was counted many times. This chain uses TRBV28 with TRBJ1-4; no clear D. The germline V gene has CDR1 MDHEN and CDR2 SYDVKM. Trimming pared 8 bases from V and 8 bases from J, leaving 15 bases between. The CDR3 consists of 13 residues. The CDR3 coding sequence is TGTGCCAGCTCAGAAGGCCGAGAAGAAAAACTGTTTTTT. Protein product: CASSEGREEKLFF.

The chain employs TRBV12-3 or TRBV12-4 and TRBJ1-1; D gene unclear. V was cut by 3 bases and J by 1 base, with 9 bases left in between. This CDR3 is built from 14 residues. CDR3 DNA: TGTGCCAGCAGTTTGAGCAGCTCGAACACTGAAGCTTTCTTT. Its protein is CASSLSSSNTEAFF.